The 26 T cell receptor beta chains below were found in one sample sequenced in a study of graft-versus-host responses after intestinal transplantation. Using immunoSEQ multiplex PCR, the repertoire was profiled, and TCRdb retains in-frame clones only, with some absent. The repertoire holds about 43,000 clones, roughly 94% seen once, with 1.6% in the top ten. Sequencing was performed on PBMCs, taken 330 to 350 days after intestinal transplant. These receptors originate from a human patient who received an intestinal transplant, so some T cells may come from the graft donor.

This chain joins TRBV9 and TRBJ2-7, with 12 bases that match TRBD2. Germline-derived CDR1 and CDR2 are SGDLS and YYNGEE. This CDR3 contains 16 residues. Unmatched junction bases numbered 11, after V lost 3 bases and J lost 7 bases. CDR3 coding DNA: TGTGCCAGCAGCGGAAGGACTAGCGGGGCGGTAGGAGAGCAGTACTTC. Translated, it gives CASSGRTSGAVGEQYF.

The chain recombines TRBV4-1 with TRBJ2-1; D ambiguous. Trimming cost V 3 bases and J 8 bases, with 5 bases left between them. CDR1 and CDR2 from the germline V gene are MGHRA and YSYEKL. CDR3 length equals 11 residues. The CDR3 coding sequence is TGCGCCAGCAGCCAGGGTTATGAGCAGTTCTTC. As protein: CASSQGYEQFF.

The chain has TRBV19 and TRBJ2-7; D is unclear. Germline CDR1 LNHDA, CDR2 SQIVND (reference sequence). This CDR3 spans 14 amino acids. The germline V and J ends were trimmed by 7 bases and 2 bases, with 15 bases remaining between them. CDR3 sequence reads: CASKPMVEAYEQYF. As DNA, the CDR3 is TGTGCCAGTAAGCCCATGGTTGAAGCCTACGAGCAGTACTTC.

The rearrangement links TRBV28 to TRBJ1-6, with no clear D. The CDR3 covers 13 residues. V dropped 1 base and J dropped 17 bases, with 15 bases sitting between them. Germline V gene sequence: CDR1 MDHEN, CDR2 SYDVKM. CDR3 sequence: CASSLSPPKLVHF. CDR3 DNA sequence: TGTGCCAGCAGTTTATCTCCGCCCAAATTGGTCCACTTT. Variable domain in full (rest from reference TRBV28 and TRBJ1-6): DVKVTQSSRYLVKRTGEKVFLECVQDMDHENMFWYRQDPGLGLRLIYFSYDVKMKEKGDIPEGYSVSREKKERFSLILESASTNQTSMYLCASSLSPPKLVHFGNGTRLTVT.

This clone was seen a handful of times. DNA for the CDR3: TGTGCCAGCTCACCAAGCATGGTGAGGACTGAAGCTTTCTTT. Its protein product is CASSPSMVRTEAFF. The chain links TRBV18 to TRBJ1-1; D unresolved. V gave up 2 bases and J gave up 5 bases, with 12 bases separating them. The CDR3 extends over 14 amino acids. The germline V gene encodes CDR1 KGHSH and CDR2 LQKENI.

The gene calls are TRBV5-1 and TRBJ2-5; D is ambiguous. V lost 4 bases, J lost 5 bases, and 12 bases lay in between. The length of the CDR3 is 13 residues. CDR1 is SGHRS, CDR2 YFSETQ, per germline. CDR3 sequence: CASSGDNQETQYF. As DNA, the CDR3 is TGCGCCAGCAGCGGGGATAATCAGGAGACCCAGTACTTC. The full variable domain, with the rest looked up from reference TRBV5-1 and TRBJ2-5, is KAGVTQTPRYLIKTRGQQVTLSCSPISGHRSVSWYQQTPGQGLQFLFEYFSETQRNKGNFPGRFSGRQFSNSRSEMNVSTLELGDSALYLCASSGDNQETQYFGPGTRLLVL.

This chain links TRBV30 with TRBJ2-1, with 7 positions matching TRBD2. The germline gives CDR1 GTSNPN, CDR2 SVGIG (reference sequence). The CDR3 is 14 residues long. The ends lost 3 bases at V and 6 bases at J; junction bases unmatched: 8. CDR3 in DNA: TGTGCCTGGAGCCCTCTCGGGAGGTCCAATGAGCAGTTCTTC. Protein: CAWSPLGRSNEQFF.

This clone was counted only a few times. The chain combines TRBV5-4 with TRBJ2-7, with no clear D. Looked up from germline, CDR1 is SGHNT and CDR2 is YYREEE (reference sequence). V shed 4 bases and J shed 6 bases, with 11 bases lying between them. CDR3 size: 12 residues. The CDR3 region is CASSRSLGEQYF. The CDR3 DNA is TGTGCCAGCAGCCGATCTTTAGGCGAGCAGTACTTC.

The V and J genes are TRBV5-4 and TRBJ1-2; 7 bases are shared with TRBD1. The CDR3 spans 14 residues. V was pared by 3 bases and J by 8 bases, with 10 bases of the junction left unmatched. Germline V CDR1 and CDR2: SGHNT, YYREEE (reference sequence). The CDR3 DNA reads as TGTGCCAGCAGCTCACGGACAGGAGGCGAAGGCTACACCTTC. Its protein is CASSSRTGGEGYTF.

V usage is TRBV7-9 and J usage is TRBJ1-5, with D perhaps TRBD1 (6 bases). The CDR3 runs 14 residues. Germline assignment: CDR1 SEHNR and CDR2 FQNEAQ (reference sequence). Trimming cost V 2 bases and J 4 bases, with 9 bases left between them. CDR3 protein: CASSLSTGNQPQHF. For the CDR3, the DNA is TGTGCCAGCAGCTTATCTACAGGGAATCAGCCCCAGCATTTT.

The rearrangement links TRBV6-1 to TRBJ2-5; 12 bases line up with TRBD1. V dropped 6 bases and J dropped 5; count of bases not matched to a gene: 4. The length of the CDR3 is 14 residues. Germline lookup yields CDR1 MNHNS and CDR2 SASEGT. CDR3 sequence reads: CASSGTGGGETQYF. The DNA for the CDR3 is TGTGCCAGCAGCGGGACAGGGGGCGGGGAGACCCAGTACTTC.

The V and J genes are TRBV5-1 and TRBJ1-1; tentative D call: TRBD1 (6 bases). The CDR3 is 14 residues long. Trimming took 3 bases from V and 5 from J, leaving 14 bases between them. Per germline, CDR1 SGHRS and CDR2 YFSETQ. The CDR3 here is CASSSAYRDTEAFF. The CDR3 coding sequence is TGCGCCAGCAGCTCAGCATACAGGGATACTGAAGCTTTCTTT.

The J gene is TRBJ2-7, the V gene TRBV29-1, with 7 bases that match TRBD2. This CDR3 is 12 amino acids long. Per the germline V gene, CDR1 is SQVTM and CDR2 is ANQGSEA. After removal of 3 bases from V and 6 bases from J, the junction contained 5 bases not matched to a gene. This CDR3 is CSVESGVVEQYF. The CDR3 DNA reads TGCAGCGTTGAGAGCGGGGTGGTCGAGCAGTACTTC.

This clone has a single count. The rearrangement joins TRBV19 to TRBJ2-7; D gene ambiguous. CDR1 and CDR2 (germline): LNHDA, SQIVND (reference sequence). V gave up 8 bases and J gave up 5 bases, with 10 bases separating them. The CDR3 runs 11 residues. For the CDR3, the DNA is TGTGCCAGTTCGGAGAGAGACGAGCAGTACTTC. Protein sequence: CASSERDEQYF.

The count of this clone is one. At one end, the junction sequence differs from germline, possibly due to a read error. This rearrangement joins TRBV29-1 to TRBJ1-2; the D gene is possibly TRBD1 (5 bases). Looked up from germline, CDR1 is SQVTM and CDR2 is ANQGSEA. The CDR3 runs 14 residues. Here the CDR3 DNA reads TGCAGCGTCGAAGGTCCAGGGAGGGTAGATGGCTACACCTTC. It is translated as CSVEGPGRVDGYTF.

This clone came up once. This rearrangement joins TRBV18 to TRBJ2-7, with a tentative D call TRBD2 (5 bases). Trimming removed 2 bases from V and 4 bases from J, with 21 bases in between. CDR1 is KGHSH, CDR2 LQKENI, per germline. CDR3 size: 17 residues. CDR3: CASSPIFSRTGTYEQYF. DNA of the CDR3: TGTGCCAGCTCACCAATTTTTAGTCGGACTGGAACGTACGAGCAGTACTTC.

The chain links TRBV5-1 to TRBJ2-5; 10 bases map to TRBD2. Per the germline V gene, CDR1 is SGHRS and CDR2 is YFSETQ. This CDR3 has 14 amino acids. J lost 5 bases, V lost 0 bases, and 1 base had no gene match. CDR3 bases: TGCGCCAGCAGCTTGGAAGCGGGAGGGGAGACCCAGTACTTC. Encoded protein: CASSLEAGGETQYF.

V and J are TRBV10-2 and TRBJ2-1, with a weak D call TRBD2 (6 bases). Germline V gene sequence: CDR1 WSHSY, CDR2 SAAADI. The CDR3 length is 14 residues. The ends were cut back, 9 bases at V and 4 bases at J, with 16 bases in the middle. Here the CDR3 DNA reads TGCGCCAGTACCAGGGACTTCTTTTACAATGAGCAGTTCTTC. Protein sequence: CASTRDFFYNEQFF.

V is TRBV7-3 and J is TRBJ2-1; D possibly uses TRBD1 or TRBD2 (5 bases each). The CDR3 covers 16 residues. Trimming removed 3 bases from V and 5 bases from J, with 17 bases in between. Germline V gene data show CDR1 as SGHTA and CDR2 as FQGTGA. Here the CDR3 DNA reads TGTGCCAGCAGCTTCGGGGAGCAGGGCACCCACAATGAGCAGTTCTTC. It translates to CASSFGEQGTHNEQFF.

The chain recombines TRBV27 with TRBJ1-2; D not certain. The CDR3 runs to 13 residues. V was shortened by 2 bases and J by 8 bases, with 12 bases between the two germline ends. Per the germline V gene, CDR1 is MNHEY and CDR2 is SMNVEV (reference sequence). For the CDR3, the DNA is TGTGCCAGCAGTTTAAAGGGAGTGGAGGGCTACACCTTC. It codes for CASSLKGVEGYTF.

The CDR3 region has the DNA TGTGCCAGCAGTTCGCCGACAGCCGGGACAGGGGGTAATGAAAAACTGTTTTTT. Its translation is CASSSPTAGTGGNEKLFF. The chain carries TRBV27 and TRBJ1-4, with 11 nucleotides matching TRBD1. With V trimmed by 4 bases and J by 4 bases, 11 bases remained unmatched. Per the germline V gene, CDR1 is MNHEY and CDR2 is SMNVEV (reference sequence). The CDR3 has 18 amino acids.

This clone was found once. V gene TRBV11-1 combines with J gene TRBJ2-7; 7 bases match TRBD2. The J segment lost 0 bases and the V segment lost 5 bases, leaving 16 bases of the junction unmatched. This CDR3 is built from 18 residues. Germline V gene lookup returns CDR1 SGHAT and CDR2 FQDESV (reference sequence). The CDR3 nucleotides read TGTGCCAGCAGCCCTGGACCGCCTTCTAGCGGCTTCTCCTACGAGCAGTACTTC. Amino acid sequence: CASSPGPPSSGFSYEQYF.

The J gene is TRBJ1-1, the V gene TRBV7-9; maybe TRBD1 (5 bases). Germline CDR1 and CDR2: SEHNR and FQNEAQ (reference sequence). With 5 bases removed from V and 5 bases from J, the gap between germline ends came to 15 bases. CDR3 length: 14 amino acids. CDR3 sequence: CASSQRGEGTEAFF. DNA for the CDR3: TGTGCCAGCAGCCAGAGGGGAGAAGGGACTGAAGCTTTCTTT.

V gene TRBV6-1 combines with J gene TRBJ2-1; D is perhaps TRBD1 or TRBD2 (5 bases each). Germline V gene sequence: CDR1 MNHNS, CDR2 SASEGT. CDR3 length equals 13 residues. DNA for the CDR3: TGTGCTATGGTAGAGGGGTCCTACAATGAGCAGTTCTTC. It encodes CAMVEGSYNEQFF.

As DNA, the CDR3 is TGCAGCGTTGATAGGGAGTACAATGAGCAGTTCTTC. Translation: CSVDREYNEQFF. This sequence joins TRBV29-1 and TRBJ2-1; a possible D gene is TRBD2 (5 bases). Trimming shortened V by 3 bases and J by 4 bases, and 7 bases separated the two germline ends. The CDR3 loop spans 12 amino acids. CDR1 is SQVTM, CDR2 ANQGSEA, per germline.

V gene TRBV6-6 combines with J gene TRBJ2-3, with 11 bases fitting TRBD2. The trim removed 0 bases at V and 8 bases at J, leaving 4 bases unmatched. Germline lookup yields CDR1 MNHNY and CDR2 SVGAGI (reference sequence). There are 15 residues in the CDR3. The CDR3: CASSYSISGGATQYF. In nucleotides, the CDR3 is TGTGCCAGCAGTTACTCGATTAGCGGGGGGGCTACGCAGTATTTT.